This T cell receptor beta chain was found in a study of T cell responses to AZD1222 COVID-19 vaccine. About this clone: The target antigen is unknown.

Data came from immunoSEQ multiplex PCR; TCRdb stores just in-frame clones and leaves some out. Here the sample spans 65,000 to 75,000 clones, approximately 90% being singletons. CDR1 and CDR2 (germline): SGHTA, FQGTGA. The ends lost 4 bases at V and 8 bases at J; junction bases unmatched: 7. The length of the CDR3 is 13 residues. Broader study findings: Variant regions that are unmutated are reportedly the target of nearly half of spike-specific TCRs.

The input for sequencing was peripheral blood, taken 28 days after the second dose of the MenACWY control vaccine. This chain joins TRBV7-3 and TRBJ1-1, with 7 positions matching TRBD1. The receptor's source is an adult who received the MenACWY meningococcal vaccine as a control. CDR3 DNA: TGTGCCAGCAGCTCACTCGTACAGGGGGAAGCTTTCTTT. Encoded protein: CASSSLVQGEAFF. Based on the CDR3 plus reference TRBV7-3 and TRBJ1-1, the full variable domain is GAGVSQTPSNKVTEKGKYVELRCDPISGHTALYWYRQSLGQGPEFLIYFQGTGAADDSGLPNDRFFAVRPEGSVSTLKIQRTERGDSAVYLCASSSLVQGEAFFGQGTRLTVV.